This T cell receptor (beta chain) came from a study of shared clonotypes between healthy human individuals. Study-wide results and caveats: Inspection by rarefaction showed sorted-subset sequencing to be incomplete despite large depth. With few donors, the genetic and exposure-history diversity represented was limited.

The repertoire was sequenced with immunoSEQ multiplex PCR; TCRdb's copy has only in-frame clones and lacks some. The sample consists of more than 2 million clones, about 94% of them appearing once. Germline CDR1 reads SGDLS; CDR2 reads YYNGEE. This CDR3 region has 14 residues. The V and J ends lost 3 bases and 5 bases respectively, with 14 bases between them. Note on this clone: What it binds is not known.

Naive CD8 populations comprised CD45RO-negative cells positively selected for CCR7, excluding terminally differentiated effector memory CD45RA+ cells. The sequence came from a man between 18 and 29 years old in good health. The rearrangement uses TRBV9 and TRBJ1-2; D is uncertain. The sample consisted of naive CD8+ T cells sorted from blood. The CDR3 loop reads CASSEGRLGYGYTF. The CDR3 DNA reads as TGTGCCAGCAGCGAGGGCAGACTTGGGTATGGCTACACCTTC.